Here is one T cell receptor beta chain with its context. Antigen specificity is unknown. Germline assignment: CDR1 SGHTA and CDR2 FQGNSA. Between the trimmed V and J ends, which lost 7 bases and 2 bases, there was a span of 15 bases. The CDR3 runs to 15 residues. The data derive from a study of T cells after yellow fever vaccination. The wider study: Preparation of fractions with low cell numbers was performed using SMART-Seq v4 Ultra Low Input.

Notes on the study in general: Peak timing came faster in the weaker secondary response, day 5 versus 15. Repertoires sorted by FACS could include abundant clonotypes that are contaminants from the bulk population. A limited proportion of clonotypes was detected within both the CD4 and CD8 compartments.

One entry per CDR3 protein, called by TCRdb with MiXCR from the 5' RACE reads. The sample contains under 600,000 distinct CDR3 sequences, just over 20% of which appear only once. The sample here was PBMCs, taken approximately 22 days after the first yellow fever vaccination. This sequence joins TRBV7-2 and TRBJ1-5; unclear D gene. This receptor was taken from a man aged 18 to 29 who received the YFV17D yellow fever vaccine. The CDR3 here is CASTPGFGGNQPQHF. The CDR3 DNA sequence: TGTGCCAGCACCCCCGGCTTTGGTGGCAATCAGCCCCAGCATTTT.